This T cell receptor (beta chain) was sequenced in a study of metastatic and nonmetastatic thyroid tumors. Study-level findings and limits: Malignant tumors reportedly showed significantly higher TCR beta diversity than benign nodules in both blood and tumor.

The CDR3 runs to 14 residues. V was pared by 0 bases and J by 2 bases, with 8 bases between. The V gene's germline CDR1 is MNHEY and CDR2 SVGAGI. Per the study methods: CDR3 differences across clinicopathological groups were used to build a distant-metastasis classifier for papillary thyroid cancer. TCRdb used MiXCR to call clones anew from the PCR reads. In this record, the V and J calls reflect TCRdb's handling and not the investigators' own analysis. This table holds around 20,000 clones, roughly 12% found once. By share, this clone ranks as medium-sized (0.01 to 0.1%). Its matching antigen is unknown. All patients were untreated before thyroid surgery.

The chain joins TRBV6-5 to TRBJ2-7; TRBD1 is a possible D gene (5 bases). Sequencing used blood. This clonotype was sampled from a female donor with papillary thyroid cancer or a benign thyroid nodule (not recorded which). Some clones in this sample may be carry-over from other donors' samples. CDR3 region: CASSYSTVAYEQYF. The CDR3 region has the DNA TGTGCCAGCAGTTACTCGACAGTGGCCTACGAGCAGTACTTC.